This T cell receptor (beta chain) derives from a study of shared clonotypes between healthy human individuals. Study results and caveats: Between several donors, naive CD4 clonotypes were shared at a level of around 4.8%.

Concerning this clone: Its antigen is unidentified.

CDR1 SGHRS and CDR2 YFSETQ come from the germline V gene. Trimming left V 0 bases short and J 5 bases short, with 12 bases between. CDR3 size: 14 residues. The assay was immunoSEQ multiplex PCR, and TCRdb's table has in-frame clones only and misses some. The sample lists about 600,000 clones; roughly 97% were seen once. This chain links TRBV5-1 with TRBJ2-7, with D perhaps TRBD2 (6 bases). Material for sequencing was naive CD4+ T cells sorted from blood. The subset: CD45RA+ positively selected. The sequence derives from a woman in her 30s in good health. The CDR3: CASSLGGDADEQYF. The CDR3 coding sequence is TGCGCCAGCAGCTTGGGCGGGGATGCCGACGAGCAGTACTTC. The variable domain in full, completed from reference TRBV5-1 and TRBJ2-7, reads KAGVTQTPRYLIKTRGQQVTLSCSPISGHRSVSWYQQTPGQGLQFLFEYFSETQRNKGNFPGRFSGRQFSNSRSEMNVSTLELGDSALYLCASSLGGDADEQYFGPGTRLTVT.